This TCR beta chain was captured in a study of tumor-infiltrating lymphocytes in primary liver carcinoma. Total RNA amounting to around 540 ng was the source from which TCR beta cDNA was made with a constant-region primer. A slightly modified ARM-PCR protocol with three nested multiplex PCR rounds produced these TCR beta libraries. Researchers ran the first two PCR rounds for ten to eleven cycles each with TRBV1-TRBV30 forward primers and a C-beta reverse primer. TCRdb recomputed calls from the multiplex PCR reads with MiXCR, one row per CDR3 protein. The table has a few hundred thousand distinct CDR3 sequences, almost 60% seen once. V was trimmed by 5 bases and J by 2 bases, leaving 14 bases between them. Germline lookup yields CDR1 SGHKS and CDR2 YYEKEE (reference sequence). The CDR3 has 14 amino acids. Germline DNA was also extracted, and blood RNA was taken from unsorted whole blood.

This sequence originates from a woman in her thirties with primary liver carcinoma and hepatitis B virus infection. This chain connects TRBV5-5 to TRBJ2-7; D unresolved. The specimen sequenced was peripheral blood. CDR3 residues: CASRIEQPPYEQYF. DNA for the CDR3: TGTGCCAGCAGGATTGAGCAACCCCCCTACGAGCAGTACTTC.